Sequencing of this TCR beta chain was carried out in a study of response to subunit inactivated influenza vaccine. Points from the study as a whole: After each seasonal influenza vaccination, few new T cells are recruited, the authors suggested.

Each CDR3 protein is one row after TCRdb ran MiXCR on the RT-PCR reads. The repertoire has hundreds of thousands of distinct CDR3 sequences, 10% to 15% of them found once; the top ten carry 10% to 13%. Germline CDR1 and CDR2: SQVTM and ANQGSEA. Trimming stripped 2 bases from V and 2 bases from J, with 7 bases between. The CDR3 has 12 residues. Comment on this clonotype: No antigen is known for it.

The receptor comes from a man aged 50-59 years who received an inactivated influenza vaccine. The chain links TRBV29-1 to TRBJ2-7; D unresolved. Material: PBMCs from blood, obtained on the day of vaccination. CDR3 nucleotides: TGCAGCGTTGAATTGGGTACCTACGAGCAGTACTTC. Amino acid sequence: CSVELGTYEQYF.